The text below deals with one TCR beta chain. What it binds is unknown. Method: immunoSEQ multiplex PCR; TCRdb's copy keeps in-frame clones and lacks some. The sample consists of about 50,000 clones, about 88% of them appearing once. The data stem from a study of cytomegalovirus exposure and HLA in healthy donors. This CDR3 contains 18 residues. Germline V CDR1 and CDR2: MDHEN, SYDVKM. V dropped 8 bases and J dropped 0; count of bases not matched to a gene: 19. Findings and limits, study-wide: A classifier reportedly called cytomegalovirus status with high sensitivity and specificity.

This receptor was identified in a woman aged 25 to 39 in good health and CMV-seronegative. The gene calls are TRBV28 and TRBJ2-7; 7 bases agree with TRBD2. Input material: PBMCs. CDR3 protein: CASCSPGLTVGASYEQYF. CDR3 bases: TGTGCCAGCTGTTCCCCGGGACTAACGGTCGGGGCCTCCTACGAGCAGTACTTC.